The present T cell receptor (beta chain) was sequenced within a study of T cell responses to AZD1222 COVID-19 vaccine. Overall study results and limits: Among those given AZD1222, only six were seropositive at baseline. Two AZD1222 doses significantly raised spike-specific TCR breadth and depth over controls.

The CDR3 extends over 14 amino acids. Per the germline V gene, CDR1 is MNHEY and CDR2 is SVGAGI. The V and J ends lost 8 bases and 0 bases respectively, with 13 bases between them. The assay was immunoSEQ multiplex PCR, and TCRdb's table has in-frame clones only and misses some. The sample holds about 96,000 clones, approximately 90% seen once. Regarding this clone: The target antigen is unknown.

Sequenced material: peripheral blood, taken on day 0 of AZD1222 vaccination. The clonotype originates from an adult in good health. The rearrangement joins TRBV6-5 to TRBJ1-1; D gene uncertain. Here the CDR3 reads CASLDRGLNTEAFF. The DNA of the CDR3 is TGTGCCAGCCTAGACCGAGGGTTGAACACTGAAGCTTTCTTT.